The rows below give T cell receptor beta chains drawn from one sample of a study of preoperative IRX-2 immunotherapy in early breast cancer. Sequencing used immunoSEQ multiplex PCR; TCRdb keeps in-frame clones, though not all of them. The sample has 39,000 or so clones, about 80% seen once. Here the sequenced sample was tumor tissue, taken after IRX-2 immunotherapy. The receptors stem from a human donor with breast cancer. Each CDR3 is given with its conserved first and last residue. A D gene is named only where the DNA matches it firmly. Clone sizes are given selectively: once, few, many, or a class where the clone is expanded.

>TRBJ1-5|.|TRBV6-8|.
TGTGCCAGCAGTCCCCTCCCCCCGGGAGCTAGCAATCAGCCCCAGCATTTT
CASSPLPPGASNQPQHF
>TRBJ2-7|TRBD2|TRBV6-8|few
TGTGCCACTTCCAAAAGCGGGAGGTTAATTCGATCCTACGAGCAGTACTTC
CATSKSGRLIRSYEQYF
>TRBJ2-1|TRBD1|TRBV2|.
TGTGCCAGCAGAGAGGGGACAGGGGGTTTCTCCTACAATGAGCAGTTCTTC
CASREGTGGFSYNEQFF
>TRBJ1-1|TRBD1|TRBV6-8|.
TGTGCCTCGAAGGGGGCTGGCGACACTGAAGCTTTCTTT
CASKGAGDTEAFF
>TRBJ2-1|TRBD1|TRBV6-8|.
TGTGCCAGCAGTACCTCAGGACAGGGAGAGCAGTTCTTC
CASSTSGQGEQFF
>TRBJ2-5|TRBD2|TRBV5-1|.
TGCGCCAGCAGCTTGGGGGCGCGGGAGGGCCAAGAGACCCAGTACTTC
CASSLGAREGQETQYF
>TRBJ2-5|TRBD2|TRBV5-1|.
TGCGCCAGCAGCTTGGGTAGCGGGAGACTCGGAGAGACCCAGTACTTC
CASSLGSGRLGETQYF
>TRBJ1-3|.|TRBV28|.
TGTGCCAGCAGTTTAGCGACAGATGGAAACACCATATATTTT
CASSLATDGNTIYF
>TRBJ2-7|.|TRBV6-8|.
TGTGCCAGCAGTTACTCGGTCAACGAGCAGTACTTC
CASSYSVNEQYF
>TRBJ2-2|TRBD2|TRBV6-8|.
TGTGCCAGCACCGACCTAGCGGGAGGGAACACCGGGGAGCTGTTTTTT
CASTDLAGGNTGELFF
>TRBJ2-2|TRBD1|TRBV11-3|.
TGTGCCAGCAGCGTCCGGGACAGGATCACCGGGGAGCTGTTTTTT
CASSVRDRITGELFF